This T cell receptor (beta chain) appears in the sequencing data of a study of cytomegalovirus exposure and HLA in healthy donors (dated by TCRdb to between 2016 and 2019). For the study in its entirety: An earlier analysis of more than 550 of the donors reported under 300 Gb of sequence data and 117 million unique TCR beta sequences obtained from around 180 million T cells. Donor age, sex, ethnicity and CMV serostatus were compiled alongside the repertoire data. Among the 398 genotyped donors, approximately 82% belonged to the genetic ancestry cluster associated with self-reported Caucasian donors. In an earlier analysis of roughly 600 of the donors, high-throughput TCR beta sequencing was used to judge whether each TCR beta V gene segment behaved as functional or pseudogenic. The later analysis used no new phenotypic data to find candidate immune exposures, relying instead on TCR beta sequences and their occurrence across donors. HLA typing included class I and class II loci at four-digit resolution. A later genetic analysis used genome-wide SNP genotypes for about 60% of the 666 donors, treating that subset as a discovery cohort. In a later analysis, previously published TCR beta repertoires from about 670 donors were re-analyzed and high-resolution HLA genotyping was added so that TCR occurrence patterns could be studied. The number of typed donors differed by locus: about 629-630 for A, B, C, DRB1 and DQB1; 500 to 550 for DQA1; 600 to 610 for DPA1; and around 470 for DPB1. All discovery cohort repertoires had been generated using a single sequencing platform. In addition to the first cohort of 666 subjects, a separate validation cohort of approximately 110 different subjects was used. High-throughput TCR immunosequencing, statistical association of individual TCRs with disease status, and machine learning were combined to predict cytomegalovirus infection status. The aim of the study was to test whether cataloging public T cell receptors could identify signatures of past pathogen exposure. An early release that covered 500 to 800 HLA-typed donors contained around 300 gigabases of sequencing data and about 93 million unique TCR sequences. Among under 450 genotyped donors of the cohort, an average of approximately 240,000 unique TCR beta nucleotide sequences were sequenced per donor, roughly a sixth of them non-productive. The T cell repertoires of 670 or so subjects were profiled by immunosequencing and related to cytomegalovirus serostatus. Several DR-DQ haplotypes were handled as single units for association and clustering, since linkage in the cohort was strong. Broad study findings and their caveats: In a later analysis, the rate of TCR association differed among HLA loci, with DRB1 alleles having the most associated TCRs and HLA-C alleles having the fewest. A total of 150 to 200 TCR beta chains were listed by the study as associated with cytomegalovirus. A later genetic analysis reported fewer N-insertions in productive TCRs among donors in an Asian-associated ancestry cluster than the roughly 670-donor mean. Some IMGT-functional V segments, including TRBV6-2 and TRBV6-3, could not be distinguished by the 87-base-pair reads and were therefore excluded. Specific HLA alleles were associated with 16,951 TCR beta sequences at a false discovery rate of 0.05 in a later analysis. Presence/absence analyses assumed roughly uniform sequencing depth across donors, an assumption that may not hold. A further reported finding was that TCR beta sequences accurately predicted the HLA-A and HLA-B alleles for most subjects in the first cohort. A later analysis reported that several top co-occurrence clusters appeared linked to parvovirus B19, influenza, CMV and Epstein-Barr virus. Compared with equally common non-associated chains, HLA-associated TCR beta chains in a later analysis were more clonally expanded and had lower generation probabilities. Strong co-occurrence of HLA alleles, especially DR and DQ, made assigning TCR associations to individual alleles difficult. Across donors, most TCR sequences were observed very rarely, whereas some public TCRs were present in many individuals. V-gene and J-gene trimming of TCR beta chains was associated with a missense DCLRE1C variant in a later genetic analysis, and the association was replicated in an independent cohort. A group of highly shared sequence variants was considered likely to be a technical artifact of the sequencing pipeline. Correlated functional status among segregating V segments might reflect linkage disequilibrium, but an unknown experimental factor could not be ruled out. Only TCR beta chains were sequenced in this cohort, and the absence of alpha or paired-chain data limited detectable features. The classifier was reported to diagnose cytomegalovirus status with high specificity and sensitivity in both the original cohort and the validation cohort. Because HLA typing was missing for some donors at each locus, association tests included only the typed subset. Three of the identified cytomegalovirus-associated TCR beta chains were confirmed in vitro to be specific for cytomegalovirus antigens. About 17 rarely observed V segments, including chromosome 9 orphons, were excluded from the earlier analysis of a few hundred of the donors because counts were too low. It was suggested by the authors that the approach could potentially be generalized to other disease states and immunological phenotypes. Most CMV-associated TCR beta chains appeared to be HLA-restricted in a later analysis, and the HLA associations seemed to be driven largely by CMV exposure. An earlier analysis of approximately 500 of the donors showed that most TCR beta V segments appeared in productive rearrangements either about 90% or about 30% of the time, which broadly matched IMGT annotations. CMV serostatus was the only immune exposure information available for the cohort.

The cohort comprised around 700 healthy bone marrow donors. At the time of sampling, all cohort members were nominally healthy, though unrecorded immune exposures were likely present. The donor was CMV seronegative and was included in the group of 352 seronegative cohort members. A peripheral blood sample was provided by each donor, and peripheral blood mononuclear cells were used for TCR beta sequencing. Genomic DNA was extracted from the blood cell samples with the Qiagen DNeasy Blood Extraction Kit. Note on this clone: The antigen it binds to is not known. No per-base quality is available; no much larger clone lies one base away.

The library was made by the immunoSEQ multiplex PCR assay. For the multiplex PCR, a mixture combining 60 forward primers for TCR Vbeta segments and 13 reverse primers for TCR Jbeta segments was used. The CDR3 region of rearranged TCR beta genes was amplified from genomic DNA by a multiplex PCR assay. The amplified TCR beta libraries were sequenced on the Illumina HiSeq System as 87-base-pair reads. The study's own analysis went as follows. A later analysis tallied 70 million to 100 million unique TCR beta chains across the 640 or so repertoires, and about 10 million of those chains were shared by two or more donors. Raw reads were error-corrected and collapsed into unique sequences by a nearest-neighbor algorithm in which closely related sequences were merged to remove PCR and sequencing errors. Alignment of CDR3 sequences to IMGT reference sequences was used to assign V, D and J gene segments. For a sequence to be retained, at least a six-nucleotide match to both a V gene segment and a J gene segment was required. A rearrangement was called productive if the CDR3 had no stop codons and remained in frame with V and J, and every other rearrangement was called non-productive. CDR3 was defined by IMGT convention, running from the second conserved V-encoded cysteine to the conserved J-encoded phenylalanine. The earlier analysis of around 640 of the donors excluded sequences that lacked an unambiguous match to a single V gene segment. In an earlier analysis of 587 of the donors, a V segment was called functional when productive rearrangements were above 56.7%, and segregating when the standard deviation between donors exceeded 5%. To diagnose cytomegalovirus status from the catalog of TCR beta chain sequences, a statistical classification framework was built. In a later analysis, TCR nucleotide sequences were compared against IMGT/GENE-DB human TR gene sequences so that V and J genes could be assigned. Using the TCRdist pipeline, a later analysis assigned CDR3 sequences along with most-parsimonious VDJ recombination scenarios. A later analysis defined each TCR beta chain by its CDR3 amino acid sequence plus V-gene family, and excluded reads lacking a unique V-gene family. To address suspected cross-contamination and a sequencing artifact, a later analysis removed roughly 640 highly shared, low-generation-probability nucleotide sequences. In a later analysis, a clonal expansion index was calculated for each public chain from normalized within-repertoire ranks of inferred template counts. In a later analysis, generation probabilities were computed with a VDJ recombination model fitted to out-of-frame rearrangements, and the resulting probabilities were checked against IGoR. A later analysis scored TCR-TCR, TCR-HLA and TCR-CMV co-occurrence with hypergeometric tests, applying a repertoire-size bias correction to TCR pairs. In a later analysis, false discovery rates were estimated by permuting HLA or CMV assignments 20 times. In a later analysis, co-occurring TCRs were grouped using DBSCAN, with TCRdist sequence similarity added in when clustering inside HLA-allele-positive subsets. Repertoires with fewer than 30,000 or more than 120,000 public chains were left out of co-occurrence clustering, as were four to six repertoires with anomalous nucleotide sharing. Not all clones reach the TCRdb copy of this immuneACCESS table, which keeps in-frame sequences only. Checked studies attribute under half of the gap to unresolved V genes and leave the rest unexplained. V, J and clone size reflect that table, while D and trimming were determined from the DNA. Recorded for this sample are around 130,000 clones; roughly 87% of them occurred a single time. Around 1.5% of the sample rests with the top ten.

V has 0 bases trimmed and J has 1 base trimmed; junction bases matching no gene number 6. From its cysteine to its phenylalanine, the CDR3 spans 17 amino acids. CDR3 DNA is the only sequence kept; it has 51 bases, read in frame from the first base. From the germline V gene, CDR1 is LGHNA and CDR2 is YSLEER. This TCR was recovered from a woman aged 18-29 years in good health and CMV-seronegative. Input material: PBMCs. The receptor chain draws on TRBV4-3 and TRBJ1-3; TRBD1 matches 7 bases in the middle. The CDR3 here reads CASSQESQGLSGNTIYF. The base sequence is TGCGCCAGCAGCCAAGAATCACAGGGGCTATCTGGAAACACCATATATTTT.